The 20 T cell receptor beta chains below all came from one sample that was sequenced in a study of vaccination and CD4 T cells after COVID-19. An Oncomine TCR Beta short-read assay was used to sequence the DNA from cultured CD4+ T cells. One entry per CDR3 protein results from TCRdb running MiXCR on the PCR reads. Of tens of thousands of distinct CDR3 sequences detected, about 30% appear once; the ten largest clones hold about an eighth. Time point defined: late sampling 161 to 241 days after vaccination in three convalescent patients. This sample's treatment: approximately 9-day PBMC culture with coronavirus spike peptide pools or control peptides (ViraFEST assay). For these receptors, no antigen is known. Material: CD4+ T cells from blood, cultured in vitro, obtained about 7 months after SARS-CoV-2 vaccination. The receptor set was obtained from a human donor who had recovered from COVID-19.

This chain uses TRBV2 with TRBJ1-5; D ambiguous. V shed 4 bases and J shed 9 bases, with 13 bases lying between them. This CDR3 is 13 amino acids long. Germline V lookup: CDR1 SNHLY, CDR2 FYNNEI. CDR3 coding DNA: TGTGCCAGCAGTGGTGGCGGTCCTGGGCCCCAGCATTTT. Translation: CASSGGGPGPQHF.

The genes are TRBV20-1 and TRBJ2-2; 12 bases fit TRBD2. Germline V gene lookup returns CDR1 DFQATT and CDR2 SNEGSKA (reference sequence). V lost 0 bases, J lost 0 bases, and 5 bases stayed unmatched. The CDR3 has 18 residues. The CDR3 loop is CSARDGLAGTANTGELFF. CDR3 DNA: TGCAGTGCTAGAGATGGACTAGCGGGAACCGCGAACACCGGGGAGCTGTTTTTT.

This clonotype showed up just a few times. In nucleotides, the CDR3 is TGTGCCAGCAGCCCCGGGACTAGCGGAAGTCCGAGAAGAGAGACCCAGTACTTC. This encodes CASSPGTSGSPRRETQYF. V usage is TRBV7-3 and J usage is TRBJ2-5; 11 nucleotides line up with TRBD2. This CDR3 spans 18 amino acids. Germline values: CDR1 SGHTA, CDR2 FQGTGA. V dropped 5 bases and J dropped 4; count of bases not matched to a gene: 15.

The J gene is TRBJ2-5, the V gene TRBV6-2 or TRBV6-3; D call uncertain. Germline CDR1 reads MNHEY; CDR2 reads SVGEGT. Trimming removed 5 bases at V and 5 bases at J, with 9 bases between. The CDR3 has 12 amino acids. The CDR3 bases are TGTGCCAGCAGTCCCCTCTTGGAGACCCAGTACTTC. Translating it yields CASSPLLETQYF.

This clonotype occurred a few times. The chain links TRBV6-6 to TRBJ2-3; weak D call: TRBD2 (6 bases). The CDR3 contains 15 residues. V was shortened by 2 bases and J by 0 bases, with 9 bases between the two germline ends. The germline gives CDR1 MNHNY, CDR2 SVGAGI (reference sequence). In DNA form, the CDR3 reads TGTGCCAGCAGTTACGGGGGGTTTAGCACAGATACGCAGTATTTT. Its protein is CASSYGGFSTDTQYF.

The CDR3 loop reads CAISEAKTNTGELFF. CDR3 in DNA: TGTGCCATCAGTGAGGCCAAAACGAACACCGGGGAGCTGTTTTTT. The chain is built from TRBV10-3 and TRBJ2-2; D gene uncertain. Germline lookup yields CDR1 ENHRY and CDR2 SYGVKD. This CDR3 has 15 residues. The germline V and J ends were trimmed by 2 bases and 0 bases, with 7 bases remaining between them.

In this sample, this clonotype turned up a few times. The chain uses TRBV7-8 and TRBJ1-2, with TRBD1 as a possible D gene (5 bases). The V gene lost 3 bases and the J gene lost 5 bases, with 10 bases spanning the gap. The CDR3 has 13 residues. The germline CDR1 and CDR2 sequences are SGHVS and FQNEAQ. CDR3 in DNA: TGTGCCAGCAGCTTTTCCAGGGAGTATGGCTACACCTTC. Amino acid sequence: CASSFSREYGYTF.

The CDR3 sequence is CSATRWGSTTDQPQHF. CDR3 bases: TGCAGTGCTACCAGGTGGGGGAGTACGACAGATCAGCCCCAGCATTTT. The V gene is TRBV20-1, the J gene TRBJ1-5, with TRBD1 as a possible D gene (5 bases). The germline V and J ends were trimmed by 4 bases and 5 bases, with 21 bases remaining between them. The CDR3 runs 16 residues. Germline values: CDR1 DFQATT, CDR2 SNEGSKA (reference sequence).

The chain couples TRBV11-1 to TRBJ1-1, with 11 positions matching TRBD1. This CDR3 region has 16 residues. Per germline, CDR1 SGHAT and CDR2 FQDESV (reference sequence). J lost 6 bases, V lost 2 bases, and 8 bases had no gene match. The CDR3, as DNA: TGTGCCAGCAGCTTAAAGCGAGGACAGGGGGCGCCTGAAGCTTTCTTT. It encodes CASSLKRGQGAPEAFF.

This clonotype was detected only a few times. The CDR3 protein is CASSTSRDRDSYEQYF. CDR3 DNA: TGTGCCAGCAGCACCTCTCGGGACAGGGACTCCTACGAGCAGTACTTC. The chain links TRBV6-1 to TRBJ2-7; the match to TRBD1 covers 9 bases. The J segment lost 0 bases and the V segment lost 6 bases, leaving 9 bases of the junction unmatched. This CDR3 spans 16 amino acids. The germline V gene encodes CDR1 MNHNS and CDR2 SASEGT.

This chain links TRBV4-1 with TRBJ2-7, with D perhaps TRBD2 (6 bases). This CDR3 spans 15 amino acids. The V gene's germline CDR1 is MGHRA and CDR2 YSYEKL. V lost 1 base, J lost 0 bases, and 10 bases lay in between. The DNA of the CDR3 is TGCGCCAGCAGCCAAGGGCCGGGACTCTCCTACGAGCAGTACTTC. It codes for CASSQGPGLSYEQYF.

The CDR3 region is CASSSTRGGASEAFF. The CDR3 region has the DNA TGTGCCAGCAGTTCCACGAGGGGGGGGGCGTCTGAAGCTTTCTTT. The V gene is TRBV28, the J gene TRBJ1-1; possibly TRBD1 for D (6 bases). The CDR3 runs 15 residues. The V gene's germline CDR1 is MDHEN and CDR2 SYDVKM. Deletions cut 4 bases from V and 6 bases from J, with 18 bases between.

This clonotype has only a few counts. At one end, the junction sequence differs from germline, possibly due to a read error. The CDR3, as DNA: TGTGCTAGCAGCTTAGGGGGCGGGGGGGCCTCCGATACGCAGTATTTT. Its translation is CASSLGGGGASDTQYF. This chain links TRBV7-7 with TRBJ2-3; 9 nucleotides line up with TRBD2. Germline-derived CDR1 and CDR2 are SSHAT and FNYEAQ (reference sequence). The CDR3 is made up of 16 amino acids.

V usage is TRBV7-2 and J usage is TRBJ2-7; tentatively, D is TRBD1 or TRBD2 (5 bases each). V was trimmed by 1 base and J by 2 bases, leaving 9 bases between them. The CDR3 sequence is 14 residues long. Germline V gives CDR1 SGHTA, CDR2 FQGNSA. The CDR3 DNA is TGTGCCAGCAGCTTAGATGGGGGTACCTACGAGCAGTACTTC. Its protein product is CASSLDGGTYEQYF.

V is TRBV7-6 and J is TRBJ2-7; TRBD1 or TRBD2 may be the D gene (6 bases each). Trimming shortened V by 1 base and J by 3 bases, and 13 bases separated the two germline ends. The CDR3 covers 15 residues. Looked up from germline, CDR1 is SGHVS and CDR2 is FNYEAQ. The CDR3 reads CASSLGGGGFYEQYF. CDR3 coding DNA: TGTGCCAGCAGCTTAGGAGGGGGAGGTTTCTACGAGCAGTACTTC.

This sequence joins TRBV20-1 and TRBJ2-2; 7 nucleotides agree with TRBD1. The V segment lost 0 bases and the J segment 5 bases; nucleotides outside the gene matches: 6. Germline V gene sequence: CDR1 DFQATT, CDR2 SNEGSKA (reference sequence). The CDR3 has 15 residues. CDR3 DNA: TGCAGTGCTAGAGAAATAGGGGGCAATACCGGGGAGCTGTTTTTT. Encoded protein: CSAREIGGNTGELFF.

This clonotype was seen more than once but under ten times. The V and J genes are TRBV11-3 and TRBJ2-7; 8 nucleotides agree with TRBD1. Germline values: CDR1 SGHNT, CDR2 YENEEA. The CDR3 runs to 15 residues. V lost 4 bases, J lost 6 bases, and 11 bases stayed unmatched. CDR3 in amino acids: CASSWDSGGYSEQYF. The DNA for the CDR3 is TGTGCCAGCAGCTGGGATTCAGGGGGCTACAGCGAGCAGTACTTC.

The gene calls are TRBV7-2 and TRBJ1-1; D gene ambiguous. V lost 5 bases, J lost 3 bases, and 10 bases lay in between. Germline V lookup: CDR1 SGHTA, CDR2 FQGNSA. CDR3 length equals 13 residues. CDR3 bases: TGTGCCAGCAGCCGGCAGGTTGACACTGAAGCTTTCTTT. Amino acid sequence: CASSRQVDTEAFF.

The chain joins TRBV27 to TRBJ1-5; D gene ambiguous. The CDR3 sequence is 14 residues long. The V end was cut by 0 bases, the J end by 4 bases, with 7 bases between. CDR1 and CDR2 (germline): MNHEY, SMNVEV (reference sequence). CDR3 in DNA: TGTGCCAGCAGTTTATCTCCGGGAAATCAGCCCCAGCATTTT. Its translation: CASSLSPGNQPQHF.

The CDR3, as DNA: TGTGCCAGCAGCCACACCACGACTAGCGGGGCCTTCTACGAGCAGTACTTC. As protein: CASSHTTTSGAFYEQYF. V usage is TRBV4-2 and J usage is TRBJ2-7, with 11 nucleotides matching TRBD2. V was pared by 3 bases and J by 3 bases, with 10 bases of the junction left unmatched. The germline V gene has CDR1 LGHNA and CDR2 YNFKEQ. The CDR3 spans 17 residues.